The 3 T cell receptor beta chains below all came from one sample that was sequenced in a study of siplizumab effects on memory and regulatory T cells (dated by TCRdb to 2018 to 2020). The library was produced with the immunoSEQ multiplex PCR assay. The table comes from immuneACCESS by way of TCRdb, which keeps in-frame sequences with V and J called. Part of the clones is missing from these tables; in studies checked, under half for an unresolved V gene and the rest for unknown reasons. The sample profile shows 90,000 to 130,000 clones; 80% to 95% of them were found once. Approximately 1.3% of the sample belongs to the ten largest clones. The specimen sequenced was CD4+ T cells sorted from blood. These receptors all come from a human donor in good health.

This clone was seen a few times. The CDR3 is CASSYTGVEFF. CDR3 nucleotides: TGTGCCAGCAGTTACACGGGGGTAGAATTCTTT. The V call is TRBV6-5, the J call TRBJ1-1, with D possibly TRBD1 on 5 matching bases. This CDR3 contains 11 residues. V lost 2 bases and J lost 14, with 12 bases in between. In germline, CDR1 is MNHEY, CDR2 SVGAGI.

The chain couples TRBV6-5 to TRBJ1-6; D possibly corresponds to TRBD1 (5 bases). Germline V gene sequence: CDR1 MNHEY, CDR2 SVGAGI. The CDR3 consists of 14 residues. V shed 6 bases and J shed 8 bases, with 14 bases lying between them. CDR3 residues: CASSYGTGDSPLHF. The CDR3, as DNA: TGTGCCAGCAGCTACGGGACGGGGGATTCACCCCTCCACTTT.

The chain uses TRBV5-6 and TRBJ2-1, with D uncertain. Trimming pared 0 bases from V and 2 bases from J, leaving 9 bases between. Germline V gene lookup returns CDR1 SGHDT and CDR2 YYEEEE. The CDR3 is 15 residues long. In DNA, the CDR3 is TGTGCCAGCAGCTTGGTGGCCATCACCTACAATGAGCAGTTCTTC. Amino acid sequence: CASSLVAITYNEQFF.